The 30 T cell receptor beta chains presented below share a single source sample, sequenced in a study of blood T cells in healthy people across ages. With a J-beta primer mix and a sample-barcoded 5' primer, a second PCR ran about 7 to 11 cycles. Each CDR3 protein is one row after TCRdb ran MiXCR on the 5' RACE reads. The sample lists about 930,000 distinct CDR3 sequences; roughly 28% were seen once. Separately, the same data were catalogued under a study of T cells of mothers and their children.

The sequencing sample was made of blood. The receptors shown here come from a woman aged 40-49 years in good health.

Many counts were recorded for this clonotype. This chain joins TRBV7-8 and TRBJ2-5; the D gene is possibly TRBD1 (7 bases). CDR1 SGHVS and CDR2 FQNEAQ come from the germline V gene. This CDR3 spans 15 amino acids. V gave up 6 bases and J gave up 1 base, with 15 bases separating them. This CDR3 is CASRPSDRAQETQYF. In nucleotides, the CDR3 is TGTGCCAGCAGACCTAGCGACAGGGCCCAAGAGACCCAGTACTTC.

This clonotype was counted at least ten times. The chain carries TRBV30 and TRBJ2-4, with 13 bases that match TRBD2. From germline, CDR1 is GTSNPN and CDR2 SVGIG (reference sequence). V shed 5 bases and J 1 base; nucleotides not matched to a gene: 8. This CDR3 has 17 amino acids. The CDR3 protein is CAWGLAGAGFAKNIQYF. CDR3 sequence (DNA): TGTGCCTGGGGACTAGCGGGGGCCGGGTTTGCCAAAAACATTCAGTACTTC.

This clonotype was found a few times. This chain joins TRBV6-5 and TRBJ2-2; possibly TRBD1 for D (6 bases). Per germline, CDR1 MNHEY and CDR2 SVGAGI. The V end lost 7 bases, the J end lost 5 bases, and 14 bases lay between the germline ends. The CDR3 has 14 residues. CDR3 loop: CASTRAQGTGELFF. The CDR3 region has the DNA TGTGCCAGCACCCGCGCCCAGGGGACCGGGGAGCTGTTTTTT.

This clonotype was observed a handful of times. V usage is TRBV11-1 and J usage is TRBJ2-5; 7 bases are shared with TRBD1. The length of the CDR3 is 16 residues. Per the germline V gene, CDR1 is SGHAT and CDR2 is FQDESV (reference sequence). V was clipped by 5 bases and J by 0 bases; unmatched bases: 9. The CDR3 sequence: CASSPRQGLHQETQYF. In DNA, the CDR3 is TGTGCCAGCAGCCCCCGACAGGGCCTCCACCAAGAGACCCAGTACTTC.

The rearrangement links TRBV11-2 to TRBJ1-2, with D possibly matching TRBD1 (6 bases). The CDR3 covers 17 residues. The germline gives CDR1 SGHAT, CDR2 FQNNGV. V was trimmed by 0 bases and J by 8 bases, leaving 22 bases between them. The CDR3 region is CASSLDPSSGACLGYTF. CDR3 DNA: TGTGCCAGCAGCTTAGATCCCTCGTCAGGGGCCTGTCTGGGCTACACCTTC. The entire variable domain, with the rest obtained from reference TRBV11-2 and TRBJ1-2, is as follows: EAGVAQSPRYKIIEKRQSVAFWCNPISGHATLYWYQQILGQGPKLLIQFQNNGVVDDSQLPKDRFSAERLKGVDSTLKIQPAKLEDSAVYLCASSLDPSSGACLGYTFGSGTRLTVV.

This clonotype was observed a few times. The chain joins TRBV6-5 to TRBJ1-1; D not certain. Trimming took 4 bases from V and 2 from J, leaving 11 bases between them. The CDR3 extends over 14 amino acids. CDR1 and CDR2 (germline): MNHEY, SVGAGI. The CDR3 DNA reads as TGTGCCAGCAGTTCCTTTATGGGCAACACTGAAGCTTTCTTT. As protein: CASSSFMGNTEAFF.

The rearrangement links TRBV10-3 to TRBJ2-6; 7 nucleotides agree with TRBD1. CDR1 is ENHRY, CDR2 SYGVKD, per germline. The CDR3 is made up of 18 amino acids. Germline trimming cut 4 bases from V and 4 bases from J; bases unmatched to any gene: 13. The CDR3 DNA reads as TGTGCCATCAGTGGGGACCCTAAGACAGGGACCGGGGCCAACGTCCTGACTTTC. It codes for CAISGDPKTGTGANVLTF.

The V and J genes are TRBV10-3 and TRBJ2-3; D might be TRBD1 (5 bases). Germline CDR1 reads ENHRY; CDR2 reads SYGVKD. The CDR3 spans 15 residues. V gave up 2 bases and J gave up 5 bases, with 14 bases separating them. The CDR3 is CAISETGSEKDTQYF. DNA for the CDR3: TGTGCCATCAGTGAGACAGGCTCCGAGAAAGATACGCAGTATTTT.

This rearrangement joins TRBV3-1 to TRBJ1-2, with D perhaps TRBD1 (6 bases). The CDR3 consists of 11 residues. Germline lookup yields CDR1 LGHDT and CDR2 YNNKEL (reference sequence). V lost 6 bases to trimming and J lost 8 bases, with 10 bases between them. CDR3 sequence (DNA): TGTGCCAGCAGAACAGGGACGGGCTACACCTTC. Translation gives CASRTGTGYTF.

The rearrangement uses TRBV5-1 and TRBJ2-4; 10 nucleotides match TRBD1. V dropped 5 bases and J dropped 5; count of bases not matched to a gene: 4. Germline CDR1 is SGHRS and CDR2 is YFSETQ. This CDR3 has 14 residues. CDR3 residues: CASRLGTGENIQYF. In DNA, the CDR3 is TGCGCCAGCAGACTCGGGACAGGGGAAAACATTCAGTACTTC. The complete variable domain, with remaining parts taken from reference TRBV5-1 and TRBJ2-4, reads KAGVTQTPRYLIKTRGQQVTLSCSPISGHRSVSWYQQTPGQGLQFLFEYFSETQRNKGNFPGRFSGRQFSNSRSEMNVSTLELGDSALYLCASRLGTGENIQYFGAGTRLSVL.

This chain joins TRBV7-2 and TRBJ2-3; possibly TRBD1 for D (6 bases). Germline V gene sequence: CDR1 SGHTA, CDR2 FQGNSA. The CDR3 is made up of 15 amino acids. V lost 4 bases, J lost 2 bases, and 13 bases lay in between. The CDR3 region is CASSSQGGPTDTQYF. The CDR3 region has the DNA TGTGCCAGCAGCTCACAGGGCGGACCCACAGATACGCAGTATTTT. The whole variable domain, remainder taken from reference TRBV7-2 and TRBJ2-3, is GAGVSQSPSNKVTEKGKDVELRCDPISGHTALYWYRQSLGQGLEFLIYFQGNSAPDKSGLPSDRFSAERTGGSVSTLTIQRTQQEDSAVYLCASSSQGGPTDTQYFGPGTRLTVL.

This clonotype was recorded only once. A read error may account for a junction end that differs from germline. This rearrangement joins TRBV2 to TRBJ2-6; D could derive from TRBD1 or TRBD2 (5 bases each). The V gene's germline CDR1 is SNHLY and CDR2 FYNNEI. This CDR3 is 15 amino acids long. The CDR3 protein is CASSRGVSGVNVLTF. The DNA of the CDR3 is TGTGCCAGCAGCCGAGGGGTCTCTGGGGTCAACGTCCTGACTTTC.

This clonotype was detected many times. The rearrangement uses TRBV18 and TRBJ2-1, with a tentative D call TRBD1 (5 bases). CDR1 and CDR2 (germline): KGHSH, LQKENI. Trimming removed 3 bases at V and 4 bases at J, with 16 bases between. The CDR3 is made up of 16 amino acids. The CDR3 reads CASSPGSTGRYNEQFF. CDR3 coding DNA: TGTGCCAGCTCACCGGGCTCAACAGGCCGATACAATGAGCAGTTCTTC.

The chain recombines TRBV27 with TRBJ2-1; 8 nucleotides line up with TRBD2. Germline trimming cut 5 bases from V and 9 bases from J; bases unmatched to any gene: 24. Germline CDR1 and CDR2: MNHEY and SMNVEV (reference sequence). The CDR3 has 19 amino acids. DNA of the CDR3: TGTGCCAGCAGTCCCCGTCTTTTTGGGGCGGGGGGTGCGTCGGCTGAGCAGTTCTTC. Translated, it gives CASSPRLFGAGGASAEQFF.

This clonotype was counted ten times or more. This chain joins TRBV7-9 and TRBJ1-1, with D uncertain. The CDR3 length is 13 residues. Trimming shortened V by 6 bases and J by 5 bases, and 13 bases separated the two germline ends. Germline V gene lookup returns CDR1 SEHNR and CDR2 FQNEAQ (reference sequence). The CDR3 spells CASSLPGDTEAFF. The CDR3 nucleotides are TGTGCCAGCAGTTTACCGGGAGATACTGAAGCTTTCTTT.

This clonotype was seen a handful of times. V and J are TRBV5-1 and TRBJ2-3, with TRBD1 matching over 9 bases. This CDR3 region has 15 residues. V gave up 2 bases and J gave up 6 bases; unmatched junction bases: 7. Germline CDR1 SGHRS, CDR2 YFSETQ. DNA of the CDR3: TGCGCCAGCAGCTTTAGACAGGGGGTATCGGATACGCAGTATTTT. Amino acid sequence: CASSFRQGVSDTQYF.

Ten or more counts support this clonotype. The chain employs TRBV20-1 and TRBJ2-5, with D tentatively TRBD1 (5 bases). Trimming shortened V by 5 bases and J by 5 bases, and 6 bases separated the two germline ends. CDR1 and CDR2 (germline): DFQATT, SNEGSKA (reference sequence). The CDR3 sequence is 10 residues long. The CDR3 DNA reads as TGCAGTGCTTCAGGGGAGACCCAGTACTTC. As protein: CSASGETQYF.

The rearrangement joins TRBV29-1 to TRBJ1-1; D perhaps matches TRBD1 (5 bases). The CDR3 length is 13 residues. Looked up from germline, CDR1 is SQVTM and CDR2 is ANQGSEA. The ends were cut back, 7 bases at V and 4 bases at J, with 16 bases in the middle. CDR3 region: CSAGGVGGTEAFF. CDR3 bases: TGCAGCGCCGGGGGGGTAGGCGGCACTGAAGCTTTCTTT.

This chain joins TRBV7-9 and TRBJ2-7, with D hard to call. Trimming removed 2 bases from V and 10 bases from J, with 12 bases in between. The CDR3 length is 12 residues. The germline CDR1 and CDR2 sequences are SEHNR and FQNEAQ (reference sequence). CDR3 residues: CASSLIQEAQYF. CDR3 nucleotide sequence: TGTGCCAGCAGCTTAATCCAAGAGGCCCAGTACTTC. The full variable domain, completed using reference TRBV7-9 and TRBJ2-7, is DTGVSQNPRHKITKRGQNVTFRCDPISEHNRLYWYRQTLGQGPEFLTYFQNEAQLEKSRLLSDRFSAERPKGSFSTLEIQRTEQGDSAMYLCASSLIQEAQYFGPGTRLTVT.

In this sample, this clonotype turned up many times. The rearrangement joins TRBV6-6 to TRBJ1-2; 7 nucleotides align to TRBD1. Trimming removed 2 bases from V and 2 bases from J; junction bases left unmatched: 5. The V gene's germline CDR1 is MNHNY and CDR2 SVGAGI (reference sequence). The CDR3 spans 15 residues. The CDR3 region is CASSYRPGGNYGYTF. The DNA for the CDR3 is TGTGCCAGCAGTTACCGGCCAGGGGGGAACTATGGCTACACCTTC.

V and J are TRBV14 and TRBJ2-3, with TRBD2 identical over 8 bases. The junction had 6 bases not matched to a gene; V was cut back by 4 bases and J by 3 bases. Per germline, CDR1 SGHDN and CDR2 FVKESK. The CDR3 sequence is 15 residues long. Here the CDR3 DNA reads TGTGCCAGCAGCCGATTAGCGGGGACTACAGATACGCAGTATTTT. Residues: CASSRLAGTTDTQYF.

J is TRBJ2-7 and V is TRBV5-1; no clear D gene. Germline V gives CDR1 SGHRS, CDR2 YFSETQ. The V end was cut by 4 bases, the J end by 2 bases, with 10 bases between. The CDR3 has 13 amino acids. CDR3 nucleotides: TGCGCCAGCAGCCCCGACACTACCTACGAGCAGTACTTC. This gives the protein CASSPDTTYEQYF.

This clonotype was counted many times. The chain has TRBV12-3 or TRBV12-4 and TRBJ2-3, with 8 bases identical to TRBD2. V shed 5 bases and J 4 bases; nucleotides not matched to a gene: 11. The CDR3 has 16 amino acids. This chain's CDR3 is CASSPPTSAIPDTQYF. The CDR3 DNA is TGTGCCAGCAGTCCACCGACTAGCGCAATTCCAGATACGCAGTATTTT.

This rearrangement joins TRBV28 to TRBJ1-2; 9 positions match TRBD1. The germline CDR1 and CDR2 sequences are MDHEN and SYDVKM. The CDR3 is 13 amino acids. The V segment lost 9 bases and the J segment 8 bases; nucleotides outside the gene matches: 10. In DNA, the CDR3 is TGTGCCAGTGGTCCGGGACAGGGAGGAGGCTACACCTTC. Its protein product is CASGPGQGGGYTF.

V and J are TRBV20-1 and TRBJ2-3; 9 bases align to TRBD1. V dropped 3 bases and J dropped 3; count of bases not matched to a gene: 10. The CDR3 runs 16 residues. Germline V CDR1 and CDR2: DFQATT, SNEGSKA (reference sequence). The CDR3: CSASPSDRGRTDTQYF. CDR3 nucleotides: TGCAGTGCTAGTCCGTCGGACAGGGGAAGGACAGATACGCAGTATTTT.

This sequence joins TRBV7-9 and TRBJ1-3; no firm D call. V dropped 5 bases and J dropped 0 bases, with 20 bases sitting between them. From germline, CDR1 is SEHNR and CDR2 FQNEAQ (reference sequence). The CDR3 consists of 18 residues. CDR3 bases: TGTGCCAGCAGCCTTCAACCGCGCGGGTTCACCTCTGGAAACACCATATATTTT. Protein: CASSLQPRGFTSGNTIYF.

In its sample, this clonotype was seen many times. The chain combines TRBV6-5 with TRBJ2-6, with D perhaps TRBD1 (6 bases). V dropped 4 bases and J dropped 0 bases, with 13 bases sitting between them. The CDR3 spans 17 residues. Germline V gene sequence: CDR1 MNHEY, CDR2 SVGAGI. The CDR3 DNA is TGTGCCAGCAGTTCCACCGGGACAAGCTCTGGGGCCAACGTCCTGACTTTC. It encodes CASSSTGTSSGANVLTF.

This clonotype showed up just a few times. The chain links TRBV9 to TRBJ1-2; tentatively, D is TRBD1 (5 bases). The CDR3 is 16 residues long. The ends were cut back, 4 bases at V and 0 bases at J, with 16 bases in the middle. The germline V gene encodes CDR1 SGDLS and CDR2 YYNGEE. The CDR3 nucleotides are TGTGCCAGCAGCCCCGGGGGGAACCCTTCTAACTATGGCTACACCTTC. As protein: CASSPGGNPSNYGYTF.

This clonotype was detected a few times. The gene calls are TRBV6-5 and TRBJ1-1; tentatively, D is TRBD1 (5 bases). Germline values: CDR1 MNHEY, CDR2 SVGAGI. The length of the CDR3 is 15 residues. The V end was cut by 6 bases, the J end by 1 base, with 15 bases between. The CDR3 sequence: CASRPPPGANTEAFF. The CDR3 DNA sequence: TGTGCCAGCAGACCTCCCCCCGGGGCGAACACTGAAGCTTTCTTT.

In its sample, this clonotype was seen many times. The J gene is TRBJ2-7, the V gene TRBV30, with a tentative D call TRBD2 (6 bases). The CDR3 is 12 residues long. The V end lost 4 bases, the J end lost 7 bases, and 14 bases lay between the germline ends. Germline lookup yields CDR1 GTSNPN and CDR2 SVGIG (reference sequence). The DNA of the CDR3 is TGTGCCTGGAACCTTTCGGAGGGGGAGCAGTACTTC. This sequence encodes CAWNLSEGEQYF.